A single T cell receptor (beta chain) is shown here with its context. The antigen remains unidentified. The junction does not match germline at one end; this may be a read error. This sample is part of a study of molecular identifiers for immune sequencing clone quantification. The CDR3 totals 15 residues. Looked up from germline, CDR1 is MNHEY and CDR2 is SVGEGT. The authors built bulk TCR libraries by previously described methods with listed TCR primers. TCRdb reprocessed the PCR reads with MiXCR, giving one entry per CDR3 protein. The sample shows about 500,000 distinct CDR3 sequences, under 30% of them seen only once. Sorted cells numbering about 20,000 to 1,100,000, with 10%, 30% or 50% RNA, yielded the naive CD8 libraries. Sorting selected naive CD8 T cells with a CD8+CD4-CCR7+CD45RA+ phenotype. Study-wide findings and caveats: Researchers reportedly could pick up spiked Jurkat TCR RNA from one cell mixed into about a million naive cells.

The rearrangement joins TRBV6-2 or TRBV6-3 to TRBJ2-3, with D possibly being TRBD1 (6 bases). The specimen was naive CD8+ T cells from blood, with Jurkat cell RNA spiked in. The subset was: FACS-sorted CD8+CD4-CCR7+CD45RA+ naive T cells. This TCR came from a human donor in good health. Some libraries in this study had Jurkat cell RNA spiked in. The CDR3 sequence: CAGSYGRGPLDTQYF. DNA of the CDR3: TGTGCCGGCAGTTACGGCAGGGGCCCTTTGGATACGCAGTATTTT.